One and the same sample provided the 5 T cell receptor beta chains below, sequenced in a study of blood T cell repertoires in COVID-19. Profiling relied on immunoSEQ multiplex PCR, and the TCRdb table lists in-frame clones only, not all of them. The top ten clones hold 3% to 5% of a sample with about 120,000 clones, over 65% of them seen once. Input material: peripheral blood. The source of these receptors is a man aged 60 to 69 with acute or convalescent COVID-19.

This clone was counted a few times. The rearrangement uses TRBV12-5 and TRBJ1-1; D remains unclear. CDR3 size: 13 residues. Germline V CDR1 and CDR2: LGHNT, FRNRAP. The germline V and J ends were trimmed by 2 bases and 4 bases, with 8 bases remaining between them. The CDR3 here is CASGLNSATEAFF. As DNA, the CDR3 is TGTGCTAGTGGTTTGAACTCCGCCACTGAAGCTTTCTTT. The whole variable domain, filled in from reference TRBV12-5 and TRBJ1-1, reads DARVTQTPRHKVTEMGQEVTMRCQPILGHNTVFWYRQTMMQGLELLAYFRNRAPLDDSGMPKDRFSAEMPDATLATLKIQPSEPRDSAVYFCASGLNSATEAFFGQGTRLTVV.

The J gene is TRBJ2-7, the V gene TRBV6-6; 11 bases line up with TRBD2. Germline V gene sequence: CDR1 MNHNY, CDR2 SVGAGI (reference sequence). This CDR3 is 14 amino acids long. V gave up 6 bases and J gave up 1 base; unmatched junction bases: 2. CDR3 sequence (DNA): TGTGCCAGCAGCGGACTAGCGGGTTCCTACGAGCAGTACTTC. Protein product: CASSGLAGSYEQYF.

This clone was seen a handful of times. The chain combines TRBV29-1 with TRBJ2-1; 9 bases map to TRBD1. Trimming cost V 5 bases and J 2 bases; bases outside gene matches: 4. This CDR3 region has 14 residues. Germline assignment: CDR1 SQVTM and CDR2 ANQGSEA. CDR3 sequence reads: CSVSDRGTYNEQFF. The CDR3 nucleotides are TGCAGCGTTTCAGACAGGGGGACCTACAATGAGCAGTTCTTC.

Here the CDR3 reads CASSPRTGGTEAFF. As DNA, the CDR3 is TGTGCCAGCAGCCCCAGGACAGGGGGGACTGAAGCTTTCTTT. The chain recombines TRBV3-1 (or the pseudogene TRBV3-2) with TRBJ1-1; 10 nucleotides line up with TRBD1. V was clipped by 4 bases and J by 5 bases; unmatched bases: 4. Germline CDR1 LGHDT, CDR2 YNNKEL (reference sequence). This CDR3 comprises 14 residues.

The gene calls are TRBV10-1 and TRBJ2-7; D remains unclear. Trimming removed 8 bases at V and 4 bases at J, with 12 bases between. Germline CDR1 and CDR2: WNHNN and SYGVQD (reference sequence). This CDR3 is built from 12 residues. The CDR3 reads CASYPLLYEQYF. In DNA, the CDR3 is TGCGCCAGCTATCCTCTTTTGTACGAGCAGTACTTC.